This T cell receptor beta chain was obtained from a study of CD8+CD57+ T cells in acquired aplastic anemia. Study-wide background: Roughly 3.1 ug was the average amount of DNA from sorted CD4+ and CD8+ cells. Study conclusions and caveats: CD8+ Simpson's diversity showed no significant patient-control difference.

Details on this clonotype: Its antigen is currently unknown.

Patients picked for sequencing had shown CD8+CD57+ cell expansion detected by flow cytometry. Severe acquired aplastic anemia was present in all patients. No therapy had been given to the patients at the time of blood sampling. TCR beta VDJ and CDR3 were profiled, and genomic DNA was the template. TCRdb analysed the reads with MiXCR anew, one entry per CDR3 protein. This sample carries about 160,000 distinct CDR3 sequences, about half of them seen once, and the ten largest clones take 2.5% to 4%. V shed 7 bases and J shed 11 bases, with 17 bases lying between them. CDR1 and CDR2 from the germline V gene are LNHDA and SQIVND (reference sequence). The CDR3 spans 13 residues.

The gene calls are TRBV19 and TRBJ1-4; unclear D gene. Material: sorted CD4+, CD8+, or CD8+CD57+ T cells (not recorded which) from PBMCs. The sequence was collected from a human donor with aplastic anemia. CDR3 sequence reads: CASISRGTGKLFF. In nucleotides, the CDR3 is TGTGCCAGTATCAGTCGGGGAACCGGGAAACTGTTTTTT.